This TCR beta chain came from a study of CD4 T cell repertoires in COVID-19. Study-wide context: CFSE-low cells expanded 10 to 11 days with IL-2, then restimulated with other coronavirus spikes.

These memory T cells were uncultured and sequenced directly after ex vivo isolation. Study conclusions and caveats: Some SARS-CoV-2 clonotypes, between about 7 and 27%, recurred in SARS-CoV and/or HKU1 cultures. Several top expanded SARS-CoV-2-reactive clonotypes were shared by two or three memory subsets.

Using immunoSEQ multiplex PCR, the repertoire was profiled, and TCRdb retains in-frame clones only, with some absent. The sample yields under 30,000 clones, 85% to 95% seen once. A note on this clone: Its antigen is currently unknown.

The sequence was obtained from a human donor who had COVID-19. Source: circulating follicular helper CD4+ T cells (cTfh) from blood, taken before the COVID-19 pandemic.

The CDR3 DNA reads TGTGCCAGTAGTACGGACAGGGGCTTGTCCACGGGCGGCTACACCTTC. It specifies CASSTDRGLSTGGYTF. This chain connects TRBV19 to TRBJ1-2, with 9 bases fitting TRBD1. V shed 4 bases, J shed 8 bases, and the junction held 14 bases outside the gene matches. From germline, CDR1 is LNHDA and CDR2 SQIVND (reference sequence). There are 16 residues in the CDR3.